Shown below are 8 T cell receptor beta chains from a single sample sequenced in a study of early T cells in non-severe SARS-CoV-2 infection. TCRdb analysed the 5' RACE reads with MiXCR anew, one entry per CDR3 protein. Of 80,000 or so distinct CDR3 sequences listed, 6% to 7% are singletons. Sequencing input: whole blood. These receptors came from an adult who was a healthcare worker with PCR-confirmed SARS-CoV-2 infection or an uninfected control (not recorded which).

The V gene is TRBV20-1, the J gene TRBJ1-2; perhaps TRBD1 as D (5 bases). The V end was cut by 3 bases, the J end by 5 bases, with 13 bases between. The CDR3 loop spans 13 amino acids. Germline V gene lookup returns CDR1 DFQATT and CDR2 SNEGSKA (reference sequence). Here the CDR3 reads CSASPGTAYGYTF. The CDR3 DNA is TGCAGTGCTAGTCCCGGGACCGCGTATGGCTACACCTTC.

This clonotype was seen repeatedly, ten times or more. The chain couples TRBV30 to TRBJ2-1; 11 nucleotides line up with TRBD1. Per the germline V gene, CDR1 is GTSNPN and CDR2 is SVGIG (reference sequence). The CDR3 covers 14 residues. J lost 8 bases, V lost 4 bases, and 7 bases had no gene match. CDR3 sequence (DNA): TGTGCCTGGAACGCCGGGACAGGGGGGGATGAGCAGTTCTTC. Protein: CAWNAGTGGDEQFF.

This clonotype has only a few counts. The rearrangement links TRBV12-3 or TRBV12-4 to TRBJ2-3; D is uncertain. Trimming took 2 bases from V and 0 from J, leaving 3 bases between them. This CDR3 has 13 amino acids. CDR3 sequence: CASSLMSTDTQYF. The CDR3 DNA follows: TGTGCCAGCAGTTTAATGAGCACAGATACGCAGTATTTT.

This clonotype was observed many times. The V and J genes are TRBV20-1 and TRBJ1-5; the match to TRBD1 covers 8 bases. V shed 5 bases and J 4 bases; nucleotides not matched to a gene: 7. The CDR3 extends over 14 amino acids. The germline gives CDR1 DFQATT, CDR2 SNEGSKA (reference sequence). CDR3 in amino acids: CSAGTGLGNQPQHF. The CDR3 region has the DNA TGCAGTGCTGGGACAGGATTGGGTAATCAGCCCCAGCATTTT.

The sample holds many counts of this clonotype. J is TRBJ2-5 and V is TRBV28; D may be TRBD1 (5 bases). CDR1 is MDHEN and CDR2 is SYDVKM in the germline V gene. This CDR3 comprises 11 residues. V gave up 8 bases and J gave up 10 bases, with 14 bases separating them. CDR3: CASRSLGVQYF. The CDR3 region has the DNA TGTGCCAGCCGATCTCTAGGGGTCCAGTACTTC.

This clonotype was detected many times. The gene calls are TRBV3-1 and TRBJ2-1; 14 nucleotides match TRBD2. The CDR3 is 17 amino acids. Germline V CDR1 and CDR2: LGHDT, YNNKEL (reference sequence). V lost 3 bases to trimming and J lost 7 bases; unmatched junction nucleotides: 8. This CDR3 is CASSHRLAGGPTNEQFF. DNA of the CDR3: TGTGCCAGCAGCCACCGACTAGCGGGAGGGCCTACGAATGAGCAGTTCTTC.

This clonotype turned up a few times. The rearrangement joins TRBV5-1 to TRBJ1-1; no clear D gene. Trimming shortened V by 0 bases and J by 2 bases, and 11 bases separated the two germline ends. This CDR3 has 15 residues. Germline CDR1 is SGHRS and CDR2 is YFSETQ. This CDR3 is CASSLDPGKNTEAFF. The CDR3 region has the DNA TGCGCCAGCAGCTTGGATCCGGGCAAAAACACTGAAGCTTTCTTT. The whole variable domain, remainder taken from reference TRBV5-1 and TRBJ1-1, is KAGVTQTPRYLIKTRGQQVTLSCSPISGHRSVSWYQQTPGQGLQFLFEYFSETQRNKGNFPGRFSGRQFSNSRSEMNVSTLELGDSALYLCASSLDPGKNTEAFFGQGTRLTVV.

This clonotype occurred many times. This chain joins TRBV4-2 and TRBJ2-7, with TRBD1 matching 8 bases. The CDR3 sequence is 18 residues long. CDR1 and CDR2 from the germline V gene are LGHNA and YNFKEQ. With V trimmed by 0 bases and J by 0 bases, 10 bases remained unmatched. The CDR3 DNA follows: TGTGCCAGCAGCCAAGAGGGGACAGGTATTTCCAGCTCCTACGAGCAGTACTTC. It yields the protein CASSQEGTGISSSYEQYF.